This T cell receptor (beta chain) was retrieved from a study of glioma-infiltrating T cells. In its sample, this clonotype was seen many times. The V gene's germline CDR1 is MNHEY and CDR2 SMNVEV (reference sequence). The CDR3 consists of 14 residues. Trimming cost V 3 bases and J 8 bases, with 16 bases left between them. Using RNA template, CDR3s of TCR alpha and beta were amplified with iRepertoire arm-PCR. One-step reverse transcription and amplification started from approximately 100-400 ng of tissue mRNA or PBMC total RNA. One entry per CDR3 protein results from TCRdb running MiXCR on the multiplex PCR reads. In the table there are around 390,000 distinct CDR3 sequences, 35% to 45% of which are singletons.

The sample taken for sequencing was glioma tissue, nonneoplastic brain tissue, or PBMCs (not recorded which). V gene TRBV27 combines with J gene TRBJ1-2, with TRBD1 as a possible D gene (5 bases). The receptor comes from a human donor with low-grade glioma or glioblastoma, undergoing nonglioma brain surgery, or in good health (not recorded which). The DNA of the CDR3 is TGTGCCAGCAGTTTGTCCCGGGCAGGGCTAGGCTACACCTTC. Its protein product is CASSLSRAGLGYTF.